Following are 27 T cell receptor beta chains from one sample sequenced in a study of identical twins. TCRdb analysed the 5' RACE reads with MiXCR anew, one entry per CDR3 protein. This table has 310,000 or so distinct CDR3 sequences, roughly 10% appearing once. This sample was also put to use in a study of yellow fever vaccine responses in identical twins.

Sequencing used CD8+ T cells sorted from blood. The origin of the receptors is a woman aged 18-29 years in good health.

This clonotype showed up just a few times. This rearrangement joins TRBV21-1 to TRBJ2-7; TRBD1, the table's D call, lacks a check against the DNA. TRBV21-1 is described as a pseudogene. CDR3 size: 12 residues. The CDR3 coding sequence is TGTGCCATTAGTGGGGGTCGGGGCGAGCAGTACTTC. Protein sequence: CAISGGRGEQYF.

The V call is TRBV4-3, the J call TRBJ1-1, with D unclear. V was cut by 1 base and J by 1 base, with 13 bases left in between. The CDR3 length is 16 residues. CDR1 is LGHNA and CDR2 is YSLEER in the germline V gene. In nucleotides, the CDR3 is TGCGCCAGCAGCCAAGGAACCAGTGAGGAGAACACTGAAGCTTTCTTT. Residues: CASSQGTSEENTEAFF.

There are many counts of this clonotype. The chain joins TRBV7-8 to TRBJ2-3; TRBD2 matches 9 bases. V lost 0 bases to trimming and J lost 7 bases; unmatched junction nucleotides: 11. Germline loops: CDR1 SGHVS, CDR2 FQNEAQ. This CDR3 region has 17 residues. CDR3 protein: CASSLAGASGKLNTQYF. For the CDR3, the DNA is TGTGCCAGCAGCTTAGCGGGGGCTAGCGGGAAATTGAATACGCAGTATTTT. The complete variable domain, with remaining parts taken from reference TRBV7-8 and TRBJ2-3, reads GAGVSQSPRYKVAKRGQDVALRCDPISGHVSLFWYQQALGQGPEFLTYFQNEAQLDKSGLPSDRFFAERPEGSVSTLKIQRTQQEDSAVYLCASSLAGASGKLNTQYFGPGTRLTVL.

The V gene is TRBV2, the J gene TRBJ2-7; D is perhaps TRBD1 (7 bases). The length of the CDR3 is 11 residues. Germline V gene data show CDR1 as SNHLY and CDR2 as FYNNEI. V lost 7 bases and J lost 5, with 9 bases in between. This CDR3 is CASTRGDEQYF. CDR3 DNA sequence: TGTGCCAGCACCAGGGGGGACGAGCAGTACTTC.

This clonotype was seen only a few times. The CDR3: CASPRPPGSYEQYF. The CDR3 nucleotides are TGTGCCAGCCCTAGACCCCCAGGGTCCTACGAGCAGTACTTC. The V and J genes are TRBV11-3 and TRBJ2-7; possibly TRBD1 for D (5 bases). This CDR3 spans 14 amino acids. Trimming removed 8 bases at V and 1 base at J, with 15 bases between. Looked up from germline, CDR1 is SGHNT and CDR2 is YENEEA.

This clonotype was counted at least ten times. V gene TRBV12-3 or TRBV12-4 combines with J gene TRBJ2-7; possibly TRBD1 for D (6 bases). The CDR3 is 11 residues long. Between the trimmed V and J ends, which lost 6 bases and 6 bases, there was a span of 9 bases. This CDR3 reads CASRTGFEQYF. The CDR3 coding sequence is TGTGCCAGCAGAACAGGGTTCGAGCAGTACTTC.

The V gene is TRBV6-2 or TRBV6-3, the J gene TRBJ2-7, with 8 positions matching TRBD1. Germline CDR1 MNHEY, CDR2 SVGEGT. This CDR3 comprises 16 residues. J lost 2 bases, V lost 8 bases, and 14 bases had no gene match. The CDR3 nucleotides are TGTGCCAGCGATAAGGGACAGGCGTACCCGACCTACGAGCAGTACTTC. As protein: CASDKGQAYPTYEQYF.

The chain uses TRBV7-9 and TRBJ2-3; tentative D call: TRBD2 (5 bases). This CDR3 comprises 13 residues. Germline V gives CDR1 SEHNR, CDR2 FQNEAQ (reference sequence). The ends were cut back, 5 bases at V and 6 bases at J, with 12 bases in the middle. The CDR3 here is CASSPPLDDTQYF. CDR3 in DNA: TGTGCCAGCAGCCCACCACTAGACGATACGCAGTATTTT.

The chain couples TRBV11-1 to TRBJ2-5; 12 positions agree with TRBD2. Germline CDR1 is SGHAT and CDR2 is FQDESV (reference sequence). The CDR3 is 19 residues long. V shed 3 bases and J 5 bases; nucleotides not matched to a gene: 16. The CDR3 DNA is TGTGCCAGCAGCTTCTCCGGTCAACTAGCGGGAGGAGTGGGGGAGACCCAGTACTTC. Protein: CASSFSGQLAGGVGETQYF. Full variable domain (rest looked up from reference TRBV11-1 and TRBJ2-5): EAEVAQSPRYKITEKSQAVAFWCDPISGHATLYWYRQILGQGPELLVQFQDESVVDDSQLPKDRFSAERLKGVDSTLKIQPAELGDSAMYLCASSFSGQLAGGVGETQYFGPGTRLLVL.

The chain recombines TRBV6-6 with TRBJ2-5; the D is unclear. V was clipped by 3 bases and J by 5 bases, with 4 bases between them. The CDR3 is 11 amino acids. CDR1 and CDR2 (germline): MNHNY, SVGAGI (reference sequence). Here the CDR3 DNA reads TGTGCCAGCAGTTATATGGAGACCCAGTACTTC. It is translated as CASSYMETQYF.

This clonotype was observed at least ten times. The V gene is TRBV12-3 or TRBV12-4, the J gene TRBJ2-5; D not certain. The V end was cut by 7 bases, the J end by 5 bases, with 17 bases between. The CDR3 contains 14 residues. CDR3 region: CASTHSGLGETQYF. In DNA form, the CDR3 reads TGTGCCAGCACCCACTCGGGCTTGGGGGAGACCCAGTACTTC.

Comment on this clonotype: This sequence may be a read error, since a much larger clone differs from it by one base. DNA of the CDR3: TGTGCCAGCAGTTTACGGGGAATAAGTACTGAAGCTTTCTTT. Its protein is CASSLRGISTEAFF. V and J are TRBV12-3 or TRBV12-4 and TRBJ1-1; D is unresolved. The CDR3 covers 14 residues. Trimming removed 2 bases at V and 5 bases at J, with 12 bases between.

This chain joins TRBV6-5 and TRBJ2-5; D unresolved. The germline V and J ends were trimmed by 0 bases and 7 bases, with 15 bases remaining between them. The germline V gene has CDR1 MNHEY and CDR2 SVGAGI. The CDR3 runs 15 residues. The CDR3 region is CASSYSIEGDGTQYF. As DNA, the CDR3 is TGTGCCAGCAGTTACTCGATAGAAGGCGATGGGACCCAGTACTTC.

The chain has TRBV29-1 and TRBJ1-1, with D possibly TRBD1 on 5 matching bases. The CDR3 spans 12 residues. The V and J ends lost 3 bases and 3 bases respectively, with 8 bases between them. Looked up from germline, CDR1 is SQVTM and CDR2 is ANQGSEA. This CDR3 reads CSVDGAHTEAFF. The DNA of the CDR3 is TGCAGCGTTGACGGGGCTCACACTGAAGCTTTCTTT.

There are a few counts of this clonotype. This sequence joins TRBV18 and TRBJ2-5; 10 positions match TRBD1. The CDR3 contains 16 residues. The ends lost 2 bases at V and 5 bases at J; junction bases unmatched: 8. Germline CDR1 and CDR2: KGHSH and LQKENI. In DNA form, the CDR3 reads TGTGCCAGCTCACCATGGAGGTCGGACAGGGGGGAGACCCAGTACTTC. Its protein product is CASSPWRSDRGETQYF.

This clonotype was seen a few times. The CDR3 spells CASSQGAGEISGANVLTF. DNA of the CDR3: TGCGCCAGCAGCCAAGGGGCGGGAGAGATTTCTGGGGCCAACGTCCTGACTTTC. This chain links TRBV4-3 with TRBJ2-6; TRBD2 aligns across 7 bases. The V segment lost 1 base and the J segment 1 base; nucleotides outside the gene matches: 7. The CDR3 spans 18 residues. From germline, CDR1 is LGHNA and CDR2 YSLEER.

The J gene is TRBJ2-1, the V gene TRBV9, with D possibly TRBD2 on 6 matching bases. The germline CDR1 and CDR2 sequences are SGDLS and YYNGEE. V was pared by 0 bases and J by 8 bases, with 9 bases between. The CDR3 has 13 residues. The chain's CDR3 is CASSVDGSHEQFF. The CDR3 coding sequence is TGTGCCAGCAGCGTAGACGGGAGCCATGAGCAGTTCTTC.

V is TRBV7-2 and J is TRBJ2-5; 12 positions match TRBD2. The junction had 12 bases not matched to a gene; V was cut back by 5 bases and J by 5 bases. Germline V lookup: CDR1 SGHTA, CDR2 FQGNSA. This CDR3 comprises 17 residues. CDR3 nucleotides: TGTGCCAGCAGCCCGGAGCTAGCGGGAGGGCCACGGGAGACCCAGTACTTC. This codes for CASSPELAGGPRETQYF.

The table lists this clonotype with many counts. CDR3 sequence reads: CASSLIRGDIQYF. CDR3 DNA: TGTGCCAGCAGTTTGATCCGGGGGGACATTCAGTACTTC. The V gene is TRBV12-3 or TRBV12-4, the J gene TRBJ2-4; 7 nucleotides line up with TRBD2. The trim removed 3 bases at V and 8 bases at J, leaving 4 bases unmatched. CDR3 length: 13 residues.

This chain uses TRBV11-2 with TRBJ2-1; D is ambiguous. The CDR3 consists of 16 residues. V dropped 1 base and J dropped 7 bases, with 17 bases sitting between them. The V gene's germline CDR1 is SGHAT and CDR2 FQNNGV. CDR3 in DNA: TGTGCCAGCAGCTTAGTACTCCCCCCGAGTGGGAATGAGCAGTTCTTC. It is translated as CASSLVLPPSGNEQFF.

In this sample, this clonotype turned up a few times. The chain uses TRBV7-9 and TRBJ2-2, with D possibly being TRBD2 (6 bases). This CDR3 has 17 residues. V shed 3 bases and J shed 1 base, with 15 bases lying between them. Germline values: CDR1 SEHNR, CDR2 FQNEAQ (reference sequence). The CDR3 spells CASSFGAAGLNTGELFF. The CDR3 DNA reads as TGTGCCAGCAGCTTTGGTGCAGCGGGTTTGAACACCGGGGAGCTGTTTTTT.

The chain combines TRBV24-1 with TRBJ1-5; the D gene is possibly TRBD1 (5 bases). CDR1 and CDR2 (germline): KGHDR, SFDVKD. The CDR3 runs 13 residues. V was clipped by 4 bases and J by 5 bases, with 8 bases between them. The CDR3 loop is CATSDSGYQPQHF. CDR3 nucleotides: TGTGCCACCAGTGACTCAGGGTATCAGCCCCAGCATTTT.

This clonotype occurred a few times. The chain couples TRBV30 to TRBJ2-1; TRBD1 agrees at 9 bases. This CDR3 is built from 11 residues. Germline loops: CDR1 GTSNPN, CDR2 SVGIG (reference sequence). The V segment lost 7 bases and the J segment 9 bases; nucleotides outside the gene matches: 4. This chain's CDR3 is CASWDRVEQFF. For the CDR3, the DNA is TGTGCCTCTTGGGACAGGGTTGAGCAGTTCTTC.

There are a few counts of this clonotype. The rearrangement links TRBV20-1 to TRBJ2-2; D is undetermined. V was cut by 0 bases and J by 5 bases, with 7 bases left in between. Germline CDR1 and CDR2: DFQATT and SNEGSKA (reference sequence). The CDR3 loop spans 13 amino acids. The CDR3 DNA follows: TGCAGTGCTAGAGAGCAGCGTACCGGGGAGCTGTTTTTT. This encodes CSAREQRTGELFF.

This chain connects TRBV7-9 to TRBJ2-1; D uncertain. The V and J ends lost 2 bases and 1 base respectively, with 9 bases between them. The germline V gene encodes CDR1 SEHNR and CDR2 FQNEAQ (reference sequence). The CDR3 spans 15 residues. The CDR3, as DNA: TGTGCCAGCAGCTTACCCCTGGGTTCCTACAATGAGCAGTTCTTC. Translation gives CASSLPLGSYNEQFF.

This clonotype has at least ten counts. The V gene is TRBV6-2 or TRBV6-3, the J gene TRBJ2-2; D ambiguous. In germline, CDR1 is MNHEY, CDR2 SVGEGT. The CDR3 has 15 residues. V lost 0 bases to trimming and J lost 1 base, with 6 bases between them. CDR3 in amino acids: CASSYSPVNTGELFF. In nucleotides, the CDR3 is TGTGCCAGCAGTTACTCGCCGGTGAACACCGGGGAGCTGTTTTTT.

This clonotype has ten or more counts. V is TRBV4-1 and J is TRBJ2-3; D gene unclear. The CDR3 is made up of 15 amino acids. Germline lookup yields CDR1 MGHRA and CDR2 YSYEKL. V lost 1 base and J lost 4, with 12 bases in between. The CDR3 region is CASSQVMRRSDTQYF. The CDR3 bases are TGCGCCAGCAGCCAAGTCATGAGGAGATCAGATACGCAGTATTTT.